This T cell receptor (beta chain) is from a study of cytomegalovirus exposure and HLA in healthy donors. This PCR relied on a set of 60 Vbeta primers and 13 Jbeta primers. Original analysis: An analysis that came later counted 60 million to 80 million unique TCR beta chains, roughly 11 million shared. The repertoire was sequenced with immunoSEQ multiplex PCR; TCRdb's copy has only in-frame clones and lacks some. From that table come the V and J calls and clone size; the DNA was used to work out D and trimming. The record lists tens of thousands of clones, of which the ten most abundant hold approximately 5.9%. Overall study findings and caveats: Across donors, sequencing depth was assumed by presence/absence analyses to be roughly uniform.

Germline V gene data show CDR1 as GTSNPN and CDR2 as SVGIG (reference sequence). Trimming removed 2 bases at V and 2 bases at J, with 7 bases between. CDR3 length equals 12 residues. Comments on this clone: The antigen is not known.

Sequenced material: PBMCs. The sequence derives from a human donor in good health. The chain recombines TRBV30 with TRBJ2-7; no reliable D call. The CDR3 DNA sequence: TGTGCCTGGAGTCCCCTCGCCTACGAGCAGTACTTC. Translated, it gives CAWSPLAYEQYF.